The clone carrying this T cell receptor beta chain showed up many times. All patients picked for sequencing had shown, by flow cytometry, an expansion of CD8+CD57+ cells. These data originate in a study of CD8+CD57+ T cells in acquired aplastic anemia. TCR beta VDJ and CDR3 profiles were obtained from a genomic DNA template. Using its own MiXCR run on the reads, TCRdb lists one record per CDR3 protein. The table includes roughly 250,000 distinct CDR3 sequences, about 44% detected once. The CDR3 has 15 residues. Germline CDR1 and CDR2: LGHNA and YSLEER. With 2 bases clipped from V and 1 base from J, the junction kept 1 base outside the gene matches.

The TCR originated in a human donor with aplastic anemia. The sample consisted of sorted CD4+, CD8+, or CD8+CD57+ T cells (not recorded which) from PBMCs. The J gene is TRBJ2-1, the V gene TRBV4-3; TRBD1 matches at 8 bases. CDR3 sequence (DNA): TGCGCCAGCAGCCAAAACAGGGGGTCCTACAATGAGCAGTTCTTC. Its protein is CASSQNRGSYNEQFF.